The clone carrying this TCR beta chain was seen many times. The PBMCs were taken from approximately 11 ml of fresh peripheral blood. The data belong to a study of T cells in Graves' hyperthyroidism and ophthalmopathy. Amplified TCR beta CDR3 regions came from RNA transcripts. An initial round of RT-PCR targeting the TCR CDR3 relied on the HTBI primer set. MiXCR was run by TCRdb on the multiplex PCR reads, yielding one entry per CDR3 protein. The data hold 400,000 to 450,000 distinct CDR3 sequences, with approximately 15% observed a single time. The CDR3 runs 15 residues. Trimming removed 6 bases at V and 4 bases at J, with 16 bases between. Germline CDR1 is MNHNS and CDR2 is SASEGT.

Sequenced input: blood. The chain employs TRBV6-1 and TRBJ1-5, with a tentative D call TRBD1 (5 bases). The TCR sequence derives from a man younger than 30 with Graves' ophthalmopathy. CDR3 nucleotides: TGTGCCAGCAGCCTTGGGGGGGGAACTAATCAGCCCCAGCATTTT. Amino acid sequence: CASSLGGGTNQPQHF.